This T cell receptor beta chain was identified during a study of blood T cell repertoires in COVID-19. Across the whole study: PBMCs, B-cell-depleted T cells, or T cells provided the cDNA or gDNA that made up the material.

Repertoires were generated with immunoSEQ multiplex PCR, while TCRdb's copy carries only in-frame clones and drops some. Altogether 200,000 to 250,000 clones are present, 90% being singletons, with the ten largest covering less than 15%. Within 2 weeks before study entry, exposed participants met a COVID-19 case. Between the trimmed V and J ends, which lost 1 base and 4 bases, there was a span of 11 bases. CDR1 is SGHTS, CDR2 YDEGEE, per germline. The CDR3 spans 15 residues. Sequencing was performed on PBMCs or T cells enriched from blood (not recorded which). The TCR originated in a man younger than 40 who had been exposed to COVID-19. The chain couples TRBV5-8 to TRBJ2-2, with D possibly TRBD2 on 6 matching bases. The CDR3 reads CASSLRDSFTGELFF. The CDR3 coding sequence is TGTGCCAGCAGCTTGAGGGACTCATTCACCGGGGAGCTGTTTTTT.